The rows below give T cell receptor beta chains drawn from one sample of a study of metastatic and nonmetastatic thyroid tumors. TCRdb reassembled clones from the PCR reads with MiXCR. The table records roughly 20,000 clones, 16% of them present only once. The specimen was blood. The receptors were gathered from a male donor with papillary thyroid cancer or a benign thyroid nodule (not recorded which). Some clones in this sample may be carry-over from other donors' samples. Both conserved end residues are part of each CDR3. D genes are given only for firm matches. The size of a clone is reported for some rows only, either as once, few or many, or as a class for expanded clones.

d_call	v_call	j_call	clone_size	cdr3_nt	cdr3_aa
TRBD1	TRBV6-2/TRBV6-3	TRBJ2-7	-	TGTGCCAGCAGTTACTCGGACAGGCCAGTCTACGAGCAGTACTTC	CASSYSDRPVYEQYF
-	TRBV30	TRBJ2-1	many	TGTGCCTGGAGTGTATATGTATCAGGGATCAATGAGCAGTTCTTC	CAWSVYVSGINEQFF
-	TRBV6-5	TRBJ1-1	many	TGTGCCAGCAGTTACGGCGGGATGGGGGGTACTGAAGCTTTCTTT	CASSYGGMGGTEAFF
TRBD1	TRBV10-3	TRBJ1-4	many	TGTGCCATCAGTGGGGACAGGGGAGGTGAAAAACTGTTTTTT	CAISGDRGGEKLFF
-	TRBV11-1	TRBJ2-6	-	TGTGCCAGCATCCCAGGACTTCTTACTACTTGGGCCAACGTCCTGACTTTC	CASIPGLLTTWANVLTF
-	TRBV5-1	TRBJ2-3	many	TGCGCCAGCAGCTTGAGCAGGGGAAGGGGCACAGATACGCAGTATTTT	CASSLSRGRGTDTQYF
TRBD1	TRBV28	TRBJ1-2	many	TGTGCCAGCACTAAAGACAGGGCCTATGGCTACACCTTC	CASTKDRAYGYTF
-	TRBV11-2	TRBJ2-5	many	TGTGCCAGCAGCCGATCTAGCTTGGAGACCCAGTACTTC	CASSRSSLETQYF
-	TRBV6-1	TRBJ1-5	many	TGTGCCAGCAGTGAAGCGTCTCGCAATCAGCCCCAGCATTTT	CASSEASRNQPQHF
-	TRBV20-1	TRBJ1-5	many	TGCAGTGCTCCAGGACCAGAAAATCAGCCCCAGCATTTT	CSAPGPENQPQHF
TRBD1	TRBV5-6	TRBJ1-5	many	TGTGCCAGCAGCTTTGGGACAGGGAATCAGCCCCAGCATTTT	CASSFGTGNQPQHF
-	TRBV6-1	TRBJ2-7	many	TGTGCCAGCAGTTGGGACCGGAGCTCCTACGAGCAGTACTTC	CASSWDRSSYEQYF
-	TRBV7-3	TRBJ2-1	many	TGTGCCAGCAGCTTAGTGGGTAGTGACAATGAGCAGTTCTTC	CASSLVGSDNEQFF
-	TRBV5-5	TRBJ2-7	many	TGTGCCAGCAGCTTGGCGGCGTCAGCCTCCTACGAGCAGTACTTC	CASSLAASASYEQYF